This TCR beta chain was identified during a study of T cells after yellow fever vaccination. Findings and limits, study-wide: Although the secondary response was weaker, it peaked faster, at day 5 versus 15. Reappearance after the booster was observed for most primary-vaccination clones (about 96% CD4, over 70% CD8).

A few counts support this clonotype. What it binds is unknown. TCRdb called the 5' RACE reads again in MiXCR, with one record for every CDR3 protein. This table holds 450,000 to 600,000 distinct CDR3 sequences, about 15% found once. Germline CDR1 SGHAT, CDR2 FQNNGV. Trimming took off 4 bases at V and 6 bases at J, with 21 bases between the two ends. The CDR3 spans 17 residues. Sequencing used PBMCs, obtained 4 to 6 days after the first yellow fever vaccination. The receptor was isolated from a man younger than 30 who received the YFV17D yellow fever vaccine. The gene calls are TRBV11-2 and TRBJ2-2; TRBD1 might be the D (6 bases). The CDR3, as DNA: TGTGCCAGCAGCTACCCCAGGGGCAGGTTAGGGTCCGGGGAGCTGTTTTTT. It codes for CASSYPRGRLGSGELFF.